Listed here is a single T cell receptor beta chain. This clonotype was seen only a few times. The target of this receptor is not known. It has no much larger one-base neighbor in the sample; base qualities were not kept. This record comes from a study of naive and memory T cell subsets (dated by TCRdb to 2017 to 2019). Regarding the study in general: An open-source, UMI-based TCR alpha and beta sequencing pipeline was applied to sorted naive and memory peripheral blood T cell subsets. RNA was DNase-treated and reverse transcribed with TCR constant-region primers, mostly using SuperScript III. The results of the functional CMV T cell responses matched the IgG serology results in every case.

Trimming at the junction amounts to 4 bases on V and 4 bases on J, and the germline ends lie 10 bases apart. From the cysteine through the phenylalanine, the CDR3 covers 14 amino acids. The DNA shown is the 42-base CDR3, in frame from base 1. The germline V gene encodes CDR1 LGHDT and CDR2 YNNKEL (reference sequence). The library relied on UMI-ligation and nested PCR. An equimolar mix of two oligonucleotides covering both TRBC1 and TRBC2 was used as the beta constant-region primer. The ligated cDNA went through four rounds of PCR with nested alpha and beta constant-region primers together with the SP2 primer. A single-stranded oligonucleotide carrying the SP2 primer and a 12-nucleotide UMI was ligated to the 3' end of the cDNA by T4 RNA ligase 1. Incubation of the ligation reaction was carried out at 16 degrees C for roughly 19-24 hours. PCR2 was typically performed as a SYBR Green qPCR and was stopped at a predetermined threshold so that over-amplification was prevented. Every purification after the first one was done using Agencourt AMPure XP magnetic beads. Library quantification was done by Qubit, followed by a TapeStation check on which the main peak was expected at around 650 bp. Pooled libraries were sequenced on an Illumina MiSeq using v2 2x251 paired-end kits, and typically about 0.9-2.1 million reads were obtained per sample. Each sample library was pooled at around 4.1 nM, and roughly 5-8% PhiX was included to improve cluster recognition. Per the authors' processing: Decombinator assigned V and J genes to Demultiplexor-processed FASTQ reads by tag matching, allowing a single base-pair mismatch. Collapsinator used UMIs to correct both sequencing errors and frequency errors arising from PCR heterogeneity. CDR3Translator translated TCRs and extracted CDR3s from the conserved cysteine to the FGXG phenylalanine, flagging non-productive sequences. Gini, Shannon entropy and inverse Simpson indices were calculated on repertoires that had been subsampled to equal numbers of UMI-defined TCRs. Clonotype abundance distributions were fitted to a power law by maximum likelihood within the linear range. Similar UMI counts, unique TCR numbers and clonal distributions were obtained with the pipeline and with MIGEC on one naive CD8 sample. One analysis removed from the naive repertoire any naive TCRs that were also found in any memory subset from the same donor. Repertoires were searched for around 7,000 CMV-associated CDR3 sequences compiled from VDJdb and a published dataset. TCRdb passed the public sequencing reads through fastp at Q25 and MiXCR, retaining productive beta sequences. Each entry is one CDR3 protein sequence, shown with its most common DNA and genes. These V and J calls are TCRdb output, not the study's own analysis. For this sample the table gives approximately 100,000 distinct CDR3 sequences, of which around 13% were detected only once. The ten largest clones add up to about 3% of the sample.

Overall results and qualifications from the work: A few larger clonotypes were present in naive repertoires, especially CD8 naive repertoires, and these clonotypes were possibly memory cells re-expressing CD45RA. RNA-based TCR counts may be affected by expression changes linked to T cell activation and differentiation. No ground truth was available to validate the repertoire findings for the naive and memory subsets. TCR abundance followed a power law whose exponent differed between naive and memory subsets but was consistent across the three individuals. Once error correction was done, more than 90% of naive TCR sequences showed up just once, which made the naive abundance distributions much steeper than those of the memory subsets. Gini index rose and Shannon and inverse Simpson diversity fell from naive through CM, EM and EMRA in both CD4 and CD8 cells. Each clonotype was defined as a single alpha or beta chain sequence rather than as a paired alpha/beta receptor.

From the second PCR step onward, the TCR alpha chain libraries and the TCR beta chain libraries were amplified separately. CMV status of each donor was established by measuring IFNgamma production from CD4+ T cells after fresh PBMCs were stimulated overnight with CMV viral lysate. CD4 T cells were positively selected using Miltenyi beads, after which CD8 T cells were positively selected from the CD4-negative fraction. Cells were stained for CD3, CD4, CD8, CD45RA, CD27 and a live/dead dye and were sorted on a BD Aria II into four subsets based on CD45RA and CD27. Blood came from a few healthy volunteers, each fractionated into CD4 and CD8 T cells and then into four differentiation subsets. About 0.11 L of peripheral blood was drawn per donor, and PBMC were isolated by Ficoll-Paque PLUS density-gradient centrifugation. Sorted cells were lysed in RLT buffer, after which RNA was extracted using a Qiagen RNeasy kit and stored at -80 degrees C.

The sequenced material came from naive CD8+ T cells from blood. Per the publication, the cell subset or site label means: naive T cells, CD45RA high CD27+. This receptor chain uses TRBV3-1 and TRBJ2-2; tentative D gene TRBD1, with 5 bases matching. The sequence was collected from a human donor in good health. The DNA reads as follows: TGTGCCAGCAGCCTAAGGACAAGCACCGGGGAGCTGTTTTTT. It codes for CASSLRTSTGELFF.